Listed below are T cell receptor beta chains from one sample, sequenced in a study of T cell repertoires in cytomegalovirus infection. Via MiXCR, TCRdb re-called the reads, giving one row per CDR3 protein. The profile shows 140,000 to 150,000 distinct CDR3 sequences, about 31% of them singletons. No antigens are known for them. The sequencing here drew on CD8+ T cells from cultured PBMCs, taken from culture after CMV antigen stimulation. The receptors stem from a human donor in good health (CMV status not recorded). Some clones in this sample may be carry-over from other donors' samples. The CDR3 runs from the conserved cysteine through the conserved F or W. D genes are given only for firm matches. Size is omitted from some rows. Given values are once, few, many or a class for expanded clones.

J	V	size	D	DNA	CDR3
TRBJ1-2	TRBV14	few	-	TGTGCCAGCAGCCAAGATCAAGGACAGCACTATGGCTACACCTTC	CASSQDQGQHYGYTF
TRBJ2-5	TRBV5-4	-	TRBD2	TGTGCCAGCAGCTTGACCCCTAGCGGGGGAGAGACCCAGTACTTC	CASSLTPSGGETQYF
TRBJ1-4	TRBV19	-	TRBD1	TGTGCCAGTAGTACCCGGGACAGTGCAACTAATGAAAAACTGTTTTTT	CASSTRDSATNEKLFF
TRBJ2-3	TRBV7-9	few	TRBD2	TGTGCCAGCAGCTCCCTTGGGGAGCGGGGGGATGTAGATACGCAGTATTTT	CASSSLGERGDVDTQYF
TRBJ1-1	TRBV19	-	-	TGTGCCAGTAGTATGGTAGTGAACACTGAAGCTTTCTTT	CASSMVVNTEAFF
TRBJ2-7	TRBV5-4	-	TRBD2	TGTGCCAGCAGCTTGGTGGAGCGGGGGGCCCTTTACGAGCAGTACTTC	CASSLVERGALYEQYF
TRBJ1-1	TRBV10-2	-	-	TGCGCCAGCACCACCGGGGACATAATGAACACTGAAGCTTTCTTT	CASTTGDIMNTEAFF
TRBJ1-1	TRBV15	many	-	TGTGCCACCAGCACCTTGGACGGAAACACTGAAGCTTTCTTT	CATSTLDGNTEAFF
TRBJ1-5	TRBV5-4	-	-	TGTGCCAGCAGCTTGGGCCCCGGACCAATACAGCCCCAGCATTTT	CASSLGPGPIQPQHF
TRBJ2-7	TRBV24-1	-	TRBD1	TGTGCCACCAGTGACCCAAGGACAGGCATCTACGAGCAGTACTTC	CATSDPRTGIYEQYF
TRBJ2-5	TRBV11-2	-	TRBD1	TGTGCCAGCAGCTACAACAGGGGACGAGAGACCCAGTACTTC	CASSYNRGRETQYF
TRBJ2-2	TRBV4-1	few	TRBD1	TGCGCCAGCAGCCAATCGGGACAGCCGACGGTGTCCGGGGAGCTGTTTTTT	CASSQSGQPTVSGELFF
TRBJ2-3	TRBV7-6	-	-	TGTGCCAGCAGCTTAGCGGTTGGCGGAAACACAGATACGCAGTATTTT	CASSLAVGGNTDTQYF
TRBJ2-7	TRBV19	few	-	TGTGCCAGTAGTCCCAACAGGGCGTCCTACGAGCAGTACTTC	CASSPNRASYEQYF
TRBJ2-7	TRBV5-1	few	-	TGCGCCAGCAGCCTAGGTACGGCGGACAGTTCCTACGAGCAGTACTTC	CASSLGTADSSYEQYF
TRBJ2-5	TRBV20-1	many	TRBD2	TGCAGTGCTGGGGACTATAACCAAGAGACCCAGTACTTC	CSAGDYNQETQYF
TRBJ1-6	TRBV27	few	-	TGTGCCAGCAGTTTATGGCAGAATTCACCCCTCCACTTT	CASSLWQNSPLHF
TRBJ2-7	TRBV20-1	-	-	TGCAGTGCTAGTTTAGCGGCCGAGGACGAGCAGTACTTC	CSASLAAEDEQYF
TRBJ2-7	TRBV5-4	many	TRBD1	TGTGCCAGCAGCCCCACAGGGGACGAGCAGTACTTC	CASSPTGDEQYF
TRBJ2-7	TRBV6-1	-	-	TGTGCCAGCAGTGGACTAGGGACATCATACGAGCAGTACTTC	CASSGLGTSYEQYF
TRBJ2-5	TRBV7-9	-	TRBD2	TGTGCCAGCAGCTCGACTAGCGGGGGCCAAATAGGAGAGACCCAGTACTTC	CASSSTSGGQIGETQYF
TRBJ1-1	TRBV19	-	TRBD1	TGTGCCAGTAGTATGGACAGGACGAACACTGAAGCTTTCTTT	CASSMDRTNTEAFF
TRBJ2-3	TRBV12-3/TRBV12-4	-	TRBD1	TGTGCCAGCACCTCGTGGACAGGCGGCACAGATACGCAGTATTTT	CASTSWTGGTDTQYF
TRBJ1-1	TRBV19	-	-	TGTGCCAGTAGTTTCGGACAGTGGGCTGAAGCTTTCTTT	CASSFGQWAEAFF
TRBJ2-1	TRBV28	many	-	TGTGCCAGCAGTCCCCGGGGGTACAATGAGCAGTTCTTC	CASSPRGYNEQFF
TRBJ1-5	TRBV19	few	-	TGTGCCAGTAGTGCGTGGACGGACCGGAATAGCAATCAGCCCCAGCATTTT	CASSAWTDRNSNQPQHF
TRBJ2-2	TRBV11-1	-	-	TGTGCCAGCAACATGGGAGGGGAGCTGTTTTTT	CASNMGGELFF
TRBJ2-1	TRBV7-9	-	-	TGTGCCAGCAGCTTAGCCCTTCATGAACATGAGCAGTTCTTC	CASSLALHEHEQFF
TRBJ2-2	TRBV12-3/TRBV12-4	-	-	TGTGCCAGCAGCAGGAGGAGGGGGCGCTCCGGGGAGCTGTTTTTT	CASSRRRGRSGELFF
TRBJ1-1	TRBV15	-	-	TGTGCCACCAGACCCGACCTCAACACTGAAGCTTTCTTT	CATRPDLNTEAFF
TRBJ2-7	TRBV12-3/TRBV12-4	-	-	TGTGCCAGCAGTACAGCCGACCCCTACGAGCAGTACTTC	CASSTADPYEQYF
TRBJ2-3	TRBV7-9	many	-	TGTGCCAGCAAGGAGTTGTGGGATACGCAGTATTTT	CASKELWDTQYF
TRBJ2-7	TRBV28	-	-	TGTGCCAGCAGCCCGCAGGGGAACTACGAGCAGTACTTC	CASSPQGNYEQYF
TRBJ2-1	TRBV7-9	-	-	TGTGCCAGCAGTTGGCGACAGTTCAATGAGCAGTTCTTC	CASSWRQFNEQFF
TRBJ2-7	TRBV2	-	-	TGTGCCAGCTGCGATCCCGGGCTCGAGATATACGAGCAGTACTTC	CASCDPGLEIYEQYF
TRBJ2-1	TRBV7-6	-	TRBD1	TGTGCCAGCAGCTTAGGGGACAGGGCAATCTTC	CASSLGDRAIF
TRBJ2-1	TRBV7-8	many	-	TGTGCCAGCAGCTTAGGCCAGGGTTCTGAGCAGTTCTTC	CASSLGQGSEQFF
TRBJ2-5	TRBV6-4	few	TRBD1	TGTGCCAGCAGCAAAACAGGGGACGGAGAGACCCAGTACTTC	CASSKTGDGETQYF
TRBJ1-5	TRBV5-6	many	-	TGTGCCAGCAGCCGGATGGAAGTGGCCAATCAGCCCCAGCATTTT	CASSRMEVANQPQHF
TRBJ2-1	TRBV7-8	-	TRBD2	TGTGCCAGCAGCTTATTAGCGGGGGGGAGCTCCTACAATGAGCAGTTCTTC	CASSLLAGGSSYNEQFF
TRBJ2-3	TRBV18	-	-	TGTGCCAGCTCACCAGAGGACAGCAGCACAGATACGCAGTATTTT	CASSPEDSSTDTQYF
TRBJ2-2	TRBV12-3/TRBV12-4	few	-	TGTGCCAGCAGTTTTTTTAGGTGGGATGCCGGGGAGCTGTTTTTT	CASSFFRWDAGELFF
TRBJ1-5	TRBV14	-	TRBD1	TGTGCCAGCAGCCAGACAGGGACGGGTCAGCCCCAGCATTTT	CASSQTGTGQPQHF
TRBJ2-3	TRBV2	few	TRBD2	TGTGCCAGCAGACCGGGACTAGCGGGGGGGTTCACAGATACGCAGTATTTT	CASRPGLAGGFTDTQYF
TRBJ2-7	TRBV7-6	few	-	TGTGCCAGCAGCCCCTCTGTGGACGAGCAGTACTTC	CASSPSVDEQYF
TRBJ2-2	TRBV29-1	-	TRBD2	TGCAGCGCCAGGGGACTAGCGGGGTATTCGAGCACCGGGGAGCTGTTTTTT	CSARGLAGYSSTGELFF
TRBJ1-1	TRBV12-3/TRBV12-4	-	-	TGTGCCAGCAGTTTTTCCGGGGAAGCTTTCTTT	CASSFSGEAFF
TRBJ2-7	TRBV19	few	-	TGTGCCAGTAGTATGGCGGGGGCCCCCGCCTCCTACGAGCAGTACTTC	CASSMAGAPASYEQYF
TRBJ1-5	TRBV12-3/TRBV12-4	-	-	TGTGCCAGCAGTTCCGAGGCAGGGGCGTATAGCAATCAGCCCCAGCATTTT	CASSSEAGAYSNQPQHF
TRBJ1-4	TRBV7-3	many	-	TGTGCCAGCAGTCAGTTAGCAGGCGAAAAACTGTTTTTT	CASSQLAGEKLFF
TRBJ2-5	TRBV15	-	-	TGTGCCACCAGCGGAGTTGTTTTTGGAGAGACCCAGTACTTC	CATSGVVFGETQYF
TRBJ2-7	TRBV19	-	-	TGTGCCAGTAGTATAACCTCGGGGGCCAACGAGCAGTACTTC	CASSITSGANEQYF
TRBJ1-6	TRBV15	-	-	TGTGCCACCAGCAGAGATCTGGCCCCTCTGAGTTCACCCCTCCACTTT	CATSRDLAPLSSPLHF
TRBJ2-1	TRBV27	-	-	TGTGCCAGCAGTTTATCCAGGGTTGATGAGCAGTTCTTC	CASSLSRVDEQFF
TRBJ2-7	TRBV14	few	-	TGTGCCAGCAGCCCCCTGGGGGGCGAGTACGAGCAGTACTTC	CASSPLGGEYEQYF
TRBJ2-7	TRBV7-2	-	-	TGTGCCAGCAGCTACATCGGGACCGAGCAGTACTTC	CASSYIGTEQYF